These 30 T cell receptor beta chains came from one sample sequenced in a study of blood T cells in healthy people across ages (dated by TCRdb to 2014 to 2015). Library construction relied on 5' RACE. Sequencing was performed on an Illumina HiSeq 2500. A second roughly 6 to 11 cycle PCR used a sample-barcoded 5' primer and a J-beta primer mix. TCRdb applied fastp at Q25 and MiXCR to the public reads, then kept only in-frame beta chains. A single entry per CDR3 protein holds the most common genes and DNA from its merged rows. The sample includes more than 550,000 distinct CDR3 sequences, with 20% to 25% observed a single time. The ten largest clones add up to about 20% of the sample. Sequenced input: blood. The receptors shown here come from a man between 65 and 79 years old in good health.

This clonotype showed up just once. The chain recombines TRBV7-8 with TRBJ2-7, with TRBD1 as a possible D gene (6 bases). CDR1 is SGHVS, CDR2 FQNEAQ, per germline. This CDR3 is 15 amino acids long. The V end was cut by 4 bases, the J end by 2 bases, with 15 bases between. The chain's CDR3 is CASSWNRDTTYEQYV. The CDR3, as DNA: TGTGCCAGCAGCTGGAACCGGGACACCACCTACGAGCAGTACGTC.

The J gene is TRBJ2-5, the V gene TRBV7-8; no reliable D call. The J call may be in error: the DNA end matches TRBJ2-7 better. The germline V gene encodes CDR1 SGHVS and CDR2 FQNEAQ. The CDR3 is 12 amino acids. The CDR3 sequence: CASSLSACEQYF. CDR3 DNA: TGTGCCAGCAGCTTATCAGCCTGCGAGCAGTACTTC.

The table lists this clonotype with a few counts. This rearrangement joins TRBV3-1 to TRBJ2-3; D may correspond to TRBD1 or TRBD2 (6 bases each). Trimming took off 4 bases at V and 6 bases at J, with 17 bases between the two ends. CDR3 length: 15 residues. Germline CDR1 and CDR2: LGHDT and YNNKEL (reference sequence). CDR3: CASSLLTGAFDTQYF. CDR3 nucleotide sequence: TGTGCCAGCAGCCTCCTCACGGGGGCTTTTGATACGCAGTATTTT.

The rearrangement links TRBV5-1 to TRBJ2-3, with D perhaps being TRBD1 or TRBD2 (5 bases each). The CDR3 runs 15 residues. CDR1 is SGHRS and CDR2 is YFSETQ in the germline V gene. Trimming stripped 3 bases from V and 0 bases from J, with 11 bases between. The CDR3 DNA follows: TGCGCCAGCAGCTGGGAGACAGCAAGCACAGATACGCAGTATTTT. This translates into CASSWETASTDTQYF.

This clonotype was observed at least ten times. The V gene is TRBV5-1, the J gene TRBJ2-5; 11 nucleotides agree with TRBD2. The CDR3 consists of 14 residues. Looked up from germline, CDR1 is SGHRS and CDR2 is YFSETQ. After removal of 4 bases from V and 5 bases from J, the junction contained 4 bases not matched to a gene. The CDR3 sequence is CASSAGLAVETQYF. The CDR3 DNA is TGCGCCAGCAGCGCGGGACTAGCGGTGGAGACCCAGTACTTC.

The chain combines TRBV28 with TRBJ2-7, with D unresolved. V lost 5 bases and J lost 4, with 15 bases in between. The CDR3 loop spans 14 amino acids. Germline CDR1 reads MDHEN; CDR2 reads SYDVKM. The CDR3 protein is CASSRARPPYEQYF. CDR3 nucleotide sequence: TGTGCCAGCAGTCGAGCAAGACCTCCATACGAGCAGTACTTC.

This clonotype was detected a few times. The chain employs TRBV27 and TRBJ2-7; TRBD1 agrees at 7 bases. The last part of the DNA fits TRBJ2-5 better; the J call may be wrong. This CDR3 contains 15 residues. Germline values: CDR1 MNHEY, CDR2 SMNVEV (reference sequence). CDR3 sequence reads: CASSFTGVYQETQYF. In DNA, the CDR3 is TGTGCCAGCAGTTTTACAGGGGTGTACCAAGAGACCCAGTACTTC.

The chain combines TRBV9 with TRBJ2-1; 9 nucleotides match TRBD2. J gave up 10 bases and V 3 bases, and 5 bases lay outside the gene matches. The germline gives CDR1 SGDLS, CDR2 YYNGEE. The CDR3 loop spans 13 amino acids. The CDR3 sequence: CASSGGLAAEQFF. Here the CDR3 DNA reads TGTGCCAGCAGCGGGGGACTAGCTGCGGAGCAGTTCTTC.

This rearrangement joins TRBV3-1 to TRBJ2-3, with D tentatively TRBD2 (6 bases). The CDR3 runs to 14 residues. CDR1 is LGHDT and CDR2 is YNNKEL in the germline V gene (reference sequence). The V gene lost 4 bases and the J gene lost 3 bases, with 11 bases spanning the gap. DNA for the CDR3: TGTGCCAGCAGCCCCAACGGACTAACAGATACGCAGTATTTT. This translates into CASSPNGLTDTQYF.

This clonotype has only a few counts. This chain joins TRBV9 and TRBJ2-1; tentatively, D is TRBD1 or TRBD2 (6 bases each). Germline assignment: CDR1 SGDLS and CDR2 YYNGEE. V lost 5 bases and J lost 10, with 13 bases in between. This CDR3 has 12 residues. CDR3 nucleotide sequence: TGTGCCAGCAGAGAGATGGGGGGCGAGCAGTTCTTC. Protein: CASREMGGEQFF.

This rearrangement joins TRBV10-3 to TRBJ2-5; 9 bases match TRBD2. The J call is in doubt because the DNA end fits TRBJ2-7 better. CDR1 and CDR2 (germline): ENHRY, SYGVKD. This CDR3 contains 14 residues. The CDR3 sequence is CATRGREGSYEQYF. The CDR3 DNA follows: TGTGCCACACGTGGGCGGGAGGGTTCCTACGAGCAGTACTTC.

The chain combines TRBV20-1 with TRBJ2-1; 15 bases agree with TRBD2. Germline V CDR1 and CDR2: DFQATT, SNEGSKA (reference sequence). CDR3 length: 17 amino acids. V dropped 7 bases and J dropped 0; count of bases not matched to a gene: 7. CDR3 sequence: CSGRTSGGGSSYNEQFF. CDR3 DNA sequence: TGCAGTGGCAGGACTAGCGGGGGGGGTAGCTCCTACAATGAGCAGTTCTTC.

The gene calls are TRBV29-1 and TRBJ2-7; TRBD2 matches at 12 bases. The J call may not be correct, given that the DNA end is closer to TRBJ2-1. This CDR3 contains 14 residues. Germline V lookup: CDR1 SQVTM, CDR2 ANQGSEA. CDR3 bases: TGCAGCGTTGCCCCTAGCGGGGGGGCTGGTGAGCAGTTCTTC. This encodes CSVAPSGGAGEQFF.

This clonotype turned up a few times. The rearrangement joins TRBV30 to TRBJ2-3, with 9 bases matching TRBD2. V lost 0 bases to trimming and J lost 4 bases; unmatched junction nucleotides: 5. Germline-derived CDR1 and CDR2 are GTSNPN and SVGIG (reference sequence). This CDR3 has 15 residues. The CDR3 bases are TGTGCCTGGAGTGTGTTGACTAGCGGCGCAGATACGCAGTATTTT. This encodes CAWSVLTSGADTQYF.

The table lists this clonotype with a few counts. The J gene is TRBJ2-3, the V gene TRBV20-1; 13 bases map to TRBD2. CDR3 length equals 16 residues. Germline V lookup: CDR1 DFQATT, CDR2 SNEGSKA (reference sequence). V dropped 3 bases and J dropped 2; count of bases not matched to a gene: 5. The CDR3 spells CSASATSGGVTDTQYF. The CDR3 DNA reads as TGCAGTGCTAGCGCTACTAGCGGGGGGGTCACAGATACGCAGTATTTT.

V usage is TRBV18 and J usage is TRBJ2-5; weak D call: TRBD1 (6 bases). Germline-derived CDR1 and CDR2 are KGHSH and LQKENI. This CDR3 is built from 15 residues. The V end was cut by 4 bases, the J end by 0 bases, with 12 bases between. This CDR3 reads CASSLNGQYQETQYF. The CDR3 bases are TGTGCCAGCTCACTAAATGGACAGTACCAAGAGACCCAGTACTTC.

V usage is TRBV4-3 and J usage is TRBJ2-1; D unresolved. Germline CDR1 reads LGHNA; CDR2 reads YSLEER. Trimming removed 0 bases from V and 5 bases from J, with 14 bases in between. The CDR3 has 16 residues. The CDR3 loop reads CASSQDPPVVHNEQFF. The CDR3 DNA reads TGCGCCAGCAGCCAAGATCCCCCGGTGGTCCACAATGAGCAGTTCTTC.

V usage is TRBV11-2 and J usage is TRBJ2-7; 7 nucleotides agree with TRBD2. Trimming cost V 2 bases and J 3 bases; bases outside gene matches: 7. The CDR3 runs 15 residues. Germline assignment: CDR1 SGHAT and CDR2 FQNNGV. This chain's CDR3 is CASSLRSSGYYEQYF. CDR3 in DNA: TGTGCCAGCAGCTTAAGGAGTAGCGGGTACTACGAGCAGTACTTC.

DNA for the CDR3: TGTGCCAGCAGCTTGTCGCTGGACACCATATATTTT. It encodes CASSLSLDTIYF. The chain has TRBV7-9 and TRBJ1-3; D is ambiguous. The ends were cut back, 3 bases at V and 8 bases at J, with 8 bases in the middle. This CDR3 has 12 amino acids. Germline CDR1 reads SEHNR; CDR2 reads FQNEAQ (reference sequence).

This chain uses TRBV5-1 with TRBJ2-7; TRBD1 aligns across 8 bases. The V and J ends lost 4 bases and 3 bases, in that order; junction bases with no gene match: 9. The CDR3 runs 15 residues. From germline, CDR1 is SGHRS and CDR2 YFSETQ. CDR3 loop: CASSLTPTGVYEQYF. CDR3 nucleotide sequence: TGCGCCAGCAGCCTCACCCCGACAGGGGTCTACGAGCAGTACTTC.

This clonotype was seen ten or more times. The J gene is TRBJ2-3, the V gene TRBV20-1; D remains ambiguous. The CDR3 totals 14 residues. Per germline, CDR1 DFQATT and CDR2 SNEGSKA (reference sequence). Trimming took 0 bases from V and 6 from J, leaving 13 bases between them. As DNA, the CDR3 is TGCAGTGCTAGAGATCATCCCGCACGGGATACGCAGTATTTT. It encodes CSARDHPARDTQYF.

The rearrangement links TRBV5-6 to TRBJ2-1; 7 nucleotides line up with TRBD1. The J call may be in error: the DNA end matches TRBJ2-7 better. CDR3 length equals 14 residues. In germline, CDR1 is SGHDT, CDR2 YYEEEE. Here the CDR3 reads CASSPLQGISEQYF. In DNA, the CDR3 is TGTGCCAGCAGCCCCCTACAGGGGATAAGCGAGCAGTACTTC.

As DNA, the CDR3 is TGTGCCAGCAGCTTAGGCCGAGCGACAGGGGGAAACACTGAAGCTTTCTTT. It specifies CASSLGRATGGNTEAFF. The chain uses TRBV13 and TRBJ1-1; 9 bases are a match to TRBD1. The CDR3 spans 17 residues. Germline V CDR1 and CDR2: PRHDT, FYEKMQ (reference sequence). V gave up 0 bases and J gave up 2 bases; unmatched junction bases: 7.

There are many counts of this clonotype. The chain carries TRBV29-1 and TRBJ1-5, with D unresolved. Trimming left V 4 bases short and J 5 bases short, with 12 bases between. CDR1 and CDR2 from the germline V gene are SQVTM and ANQGSEA. This CDR3 has 13 amino acids. DNA of the CDR3: TGCAGCGTTGCTGCGGGTGTGGATCAGCCCCAGCATTTT. Its translation is CSVAAGVDQPQHF.

The chain joins TRBV29-1 to TRBJ2-1; TRBD2 is a possible D gene (6 bases). Near its end, the DNA agrees better with TRBJ2-7, so the J call may be wrong. Germline V gene data show CDR1 as SQVTM and CDR2 as ANQGSEA. The CDR3 extends over 12 amino acids. CDR3 loop: CSGLNRRGEQYF. The CDR3 bases are TGCAGCGGCCTAAATCGGAGGGGCGAGCAGTACTTC.

The chain links TRBV12-3 or TRBV12-4 to TRBJ1-2; D might be TRBD1 (5 bases). The CDR3 consists of 14 residues. V was pared by 1 base and J by 4 bases, with 10 bases between. The chain's CDR3 is CASSLDRQFYGYTF. CDR3 DNA sequence: TGTGCCAGCAGTTTAGATCGACAGTTCTATGGCTACACCTTC.

This clonotype was counted many times. The rearrangement joins TRBV10-3 to TRBJ2-5; 10 bases align to TRBD2. CDR3 length equals 14 residues. Trimming took 4 bases from V and 1 from J; bases not matched to a gene: 0. Germline-derived CDR1 and CDR2 are ENHRY and SYGVKD. CDR3 residues: CAISGTSGQETQYF. For the CDR3, the DNA is TGTGCCATCAGTGGGACTAGCGGCCAAGAGACCCAGTACTTC.

This clonotype turned up a few times. A read error may be the cause here, since a much bigger clone is one base away. This chain uses TRBV12-3 or TRBV12-4 with TRBJ1-2, with D tentatively TRBD1 (6 bases). The CDR3 runs 17 residues. Trimming removed 5 bases from V and 9 bases from J, with 28 bases in between. The CDR3 region is CASSPQRTASRVVSYTF. Written as DNA, the CDR3 is TGTGCCAGCAGTCCTCAACGGACAGCCTCCAGGGTGGTTAGCTACACCTTC.

In this sample, this clonotype turned up a few times. The chain couples TRBV28 to TRBJ2-3; D call uncertain. CDR3 size: 13 residues. Germline V gene lookup returns CDR1 MDHEN and CDR2 SYDVKM. V was clipped by 10 bases and J by 2 bases, with 13 bases between them. The CDR3 region is CAITGPSTDTQYF. In DNA form, the CDR3 reads TGTGCCATTACCGGGCCTTCCACAGATACGCAGTATTTT.

The chain combines TRBV18 with TRBJ2-3; 11 bases fit TRBD2. This CDR3 is built from 16 residues. J was trimmed by 4 bases and V by 3 bases; bases with no gene match: 6. Germline V gene lookup returns CDR1 KGHSH and CDR2 LQKENI. CDR3 in amino acids: CASSPLTSGVPDTQYF. The CDR3 DNA is TGTGCCAGCTCACCGTTGACTAGCGGGGTTCCAGATACGCAGTATTTT.